Below are 30 T cell receptor beta chains sequenced from a single sample in a study of T cells in Graves' hyperthyroidism and ophthalmopathy. The source material, RNA transcripts, was used to amplify TCR beta CDR3 regions. The study used the HTBI primer set for a first-round RT-PCR of the TCR CDR3. MiXCR, run by TCRdb on the multiplex PCR reads, gives a single entry per CDR3 protein. The repertoire has over 250,000 distinct CDR3 sequences, less than 30% of them found once; the top ten carry about a quarter. Sample: blood. The receptors were gathered from a man aged 35-49 years with Graves' hyperthyroidism that later progressed to Graves' ophthalmopathy.

This clonotype was counted only a few times. The V call is TRBV28, the J call TRBJ1-5, with a tentative D call TRBD1 (5 bases). Trimming removed 4 bases from V and 3 bases from J, with 13 bases in between. Per germline, CDR1 MDHEN and CDR2 SYDVKM. This CDR3 is 15 amino acids long. The CDR3 region has the DNA TGTGCCAGCAGTTCCGACAGTAACCCCAATCAGCCCCAGCATTTT. This translates into CASSSDSNPNQPQHF.

This clonotype was detected ten times or more. V gene TRBV4-2 combines with J gene TRBJ1-1, with D unresolved. The V gene's germline CDR1 is LGHNA and CDR2 YNFKEQ. The CDR3 length is 14 residues. The V end was cut by 1 base, the J end by 2 bases, with 8 bases between. The CDR3 DNA reads TGTGCCAGCAGCCAAGGGCCTCGAAACACTGAAGCTTTCTTT. The encoded protein is CASSQGPRNTEAFF.

This clonotype was seen ten or more times. This rearrangement joins TRBV24-1 to TRBJ2-2, with unresolved D. Trimming pared 5 bases from V and 2 bases from J, leaving 11 bases between. CDR1 KGHDR and CDR2 SFDVKD come from the germline V gene. CDR3 length: 15 amino acids. CDR3 protein: CATSADRRNTGELFF. The CDR3 region has the DNA TGTGCCACCAGTGCAGACCGGCGTAACACCGGGGAGCTGTTTTTT.

Ten or more counts support this clonotype. The J gene is TRBJ2-5, the V gene TRBV12-3 or TRBV12-4; TRBD1 agrees at 8 bases. Germline trimming cut 6 bases from V and 4 bases from J; bases unmatched to any gene: 10. The CDR3 extends over 15 amino acids. CDR3 coding DNA: TGTGCCAGCAGCCCGCCGGGACAGGTCGGAGAGACCCAGTACTTC. Translating gives CASSPPGQVGETQYF.

This clonotype was seen more than once but under ten times. The J gene is TRBJ2-3, the V gene TRBV27; no reliable D call. The germline gives CDR1 MNHEY, CDR2 SMNVEV (reference sequence). V was trimmed by 0 bases and J by 3 bases, leaving 7 bases between them. The CDR3 covers 14 residues. The CDR3 loop reads CASSLSLPTDTQYF. The CDR3 nucleotides read TGTGCCAGCAGTTTATCGCTTCCTACAGATACGCAGTATTTT.

The gene calls are TRBV2 and TRBJ1-2, with TRBD1 matching over 10 bases. Germline CDR1 is SNHLY and CDR2 is FYNNEI. V lost 6 bases, J lost 8 bases, and 6 bases stayed unmatched. The CDR3 covers 13 residues. The CDR3 region is CASSGQGGSGYTF. The CDR3 DNA reads TGTGCCAGCAGCGGACAGGGGGGGTCCGGCTACACCTTC. The variable domain in full, with the rest retrieved from reference TRBV2 and TRBJ1-2, is EPEVTQTPSHQVTQMGQEVILRCVPISNHLYFYWYRQILGQKVEFLVSFYNNEISEKSEIFDDQFSVERPDGSNFTLKIRSTKLEDSAMYFCASSGQGGSGYTFGSGTRLTVV.

This clonotype was seen a single time. CDR3 protein: CASSISLHGYTF. CDR3 in DNA: TGTGCCAGTAGTATCTCGTTGCATGGCTACACCTTC. The J gene is TRBJ1-2, the V gene TRBV19; D is unresolved. The CDR3 has 12 residues. Trimming cost V 3 bases and J 6 bases, with 8 bases left between them. Germline V CDR1 and CDR2: LNHDA, SQIVND (reference sequence).

This clonotype showed up many times. V gene TRBV2 combines with J gene TRBJ1-3; D is perhaps TRBD1 (6 bases). The V end lost 3 bases, the J end lost 3 bases, and 12 bases lay between the germline ends. The CDR3 runs 15 residues. CDR1 and CDR2 from the germline V gene are SNHLY and FYNNEI. The CDR3, as DNA: TGTGCCAGCAGTGATTTGGACAGCCGTGGAAACACCATATATTTT. Residues: CASSDLDSRGNTIYF.

This clonotype was observed a few times. This chain connects TRBV12-3 or TRBV12-4 to TRBJ1-2; D unresolved. CDR3 size: 13 residues. V dropped 7 bases and J dropped 2 bases, with 11 bases sitting between them. The CDR3 DNA follows: TGTGCCAGCAACCCTGGGCTAAACTATGGCTACACCTTC. It is translated as CASNPGLNYGYTF.

This clonotype was counted many times. The chain recombines TRBV12-5 with TRBJ2-5; 8 bases agree with TRBD2. The V segment lost 1 base and the J segment 0 bases; nucleotides outside the gene matches: 7. The germline CDR1 and CDR2 sequences are LGHNT and FRNRAP. There are 17 residues in the CDR3. Here the CDR3 reads CASGLATSGSNQETQYF. The CDR3 DNA is TGTGCTAGTGGTTTGGCAACGAGCGGGAGCAACCAAGAGACCCAGTACTTC.

This clonotype has ten or more counts. The chain combines TRBV11-2 with TRBJ2-7, with TRBD2 as a possible D gene (6 bases). The germline V gene has CDR1 SGHAT and CDR2 FQNNGV. The CDR3 has 14 amino acids. Trimming pared 0 bases from V and 5 bases from J, leaving 11 bases between. CDR3 in amino acids: CASSLDPAGNEQYF. CDR3 nucleotides: TGTGCCAGCAGCTTAGATCCTGCGGGGAACGAGCAGTACTTC.

This clonotype was recorded only once. The rearrangement uses TRBV27 and TRBJ2-7, with TRBD1 matching 7 bases. The CDR3 is made up of 15 amino acids. The V segment lost 3 bases and the J segment 7 bases; nucleotides outside the gene matches: 12. The germline V gene has CDR1 MNHEY and CDR2 SMNVEV (reference sequence). CDR3 in amino acids: CASSFGQGVFGEQYF. The CDR3 nucleotides read TGTGCCAGCAGTTTCGGCCAGGGGGTGTTTGGAGAGCAGTACTTC.

This clonotype was found many times. The chain joins TRBV11-2 to TRBJ2-7, with a tentative D call TRBD1 (6 bases). Germline V gives CDR1 SGHAT, CDR2 FQNNGV. The V end was cut by 4 bases, the J end by 2 bases, with 12 bases between. The CDR3 consists of 14 residues. DNA of the CDR3: TGTGCCAGCAGCTATCGGGACACCGCCTACGAGCAGTACTTC. Its protein is CASSYRDTAYEQYF.

The chain is built from TRBV28 and TRBJ2-5, with 9 bases that match TRBD2. CDR1 is MDHEN, CDR2 SYDVKM, per germline. With 6 bases clipped from V and 5 bases from J, the junction kept 7 bases outside the gene matches. This CDR3 region has 14 residues. CDR3 region: CASSSLAGYETQYF. The CDR3 region has the DNA TGTGCCAGCAGCTCGCTAGCGGGATACGAGACCCAGTACTTC.

This clonotype was counted at least ten times. The chain is built from TRBV28 and TRBJ2-4; 9 bases agree with TRBD1. The CDR3 is made up of 17 amino acids. V gave up 5 bases and J gave up 2 bases; unmatched junction bases: 10. From germline, CDR1 is MDHEN and CDR2 SYDVKM. Written as DNA, the CDR3 is TGTGCCAGCAGTCCACAAAGACAGGGGGTAACCAAAAACATTCAGTACTTC. Its translation: CASSPQRQGVTKNIQYF.

This clonotype was seen repeatedly, ten times or more. The gene calls are TRBV7-2 and TRBJ1-5, with TRBD1 matching over 8 bases. V shed 5 bases and J 2 bases; nucleotides not matched to a gene: 2. There are 14 residues in the CDR3. CDR1 and CDR2 from the germline V gene are SGHTA and FQGNSA. CDR3 nucleotides: TGTGCCAGCAGCGCAGGGGGCGGCAATCAGCCCCAGCATTTT. It yields the protein CASSAGGGNQPQHF.

This clonotype was observed at least ten times. This sequence joins TRBV24-1 and TRBJ1-5; D is perhaps TRBD1 (6 bases). This CDR3 has 13 amino acids. V gave up 7 bases and J gave up 3 bases, with 9 bases separating them. Per the germline V gene, CDR1 is KGHDR and CDR2 is SFDVKD. The CDR3 coding sequence is TGTGCCACCAGCGGACAGCCCAATCAGCCCCAGCATTTT. It codes for CATSGQPNQPQHF.

This chain uses TRBV20-1 with TRBJ2-7; 10 positions agree with TRBD1. From germline, CDR1 is DFQATT and CDR2 SNEGSKA (reference sequence). The CDR3 is made up of 15 amino acids. Unmatched junction bases numbered 7, after V lost 4 bases and J lost 1 base. CDR3 region: CSATRDRGLSYEQYF. The CDR3 bases are TGCAGTGCTACCCGGGACAGGGGATTATCCTACGAGCAGTACTTC.

This clonotype occurred many times. V usage is TRBV20-1 and J usage is TRBJ1-1; 10 positions agree with TRBD1. Trimming took 1 base from V and 6 from J; bases not matched to a gene: 8. Germline V gives CDR1 DFQATT, CDR2 SNEGSKA (reference sequence). This CDR3 comprises 15 residues. The CDR3 region has the DNA TGCAGTGCTAGAGCCCTAGACAGGGGGCGTGCTGAAGCTTTCTTT. Protein: CSARALDRGRAEAFF.

The chain is built from TRBV28 and TRBJ2-7; D unclear. This CDR3 is built from 12 residues. Germline CDR1 and CDR2: MDHEN and SYDVKM. V lost 5 bases and J 6 bases, leaving 11 bases between the germline ends. In nucleotides, the CDR3 is TGTGCCAGCAGTCCCCGTACAGCCGAGCAGTACTTC. Residues: CASSPRTAEQYF. Full variable domain (outside the CDR3, taken from reference TRBV28 and TRBJ2-7): DVKVTQSSRYLVKRTGEKVFLECVQDMDHENMFWYRQDPGLGLRLIYFSYDVKMKEKGDIPEGYSVSREKKERFSLILESASTNQTSMYLCASSPRTAEQYFGPGTRLTVT.

This clonotype was seen many times. The V and J genes are TRBV20-1 and TRBJ2-2; 10 nucleotides line up with TRBD2. The germline V gene encodes CDR1 DFQATT and CDR2 SNEGSKA (reference sequence). This CDR3 has 14 residues. Trimming at V came to 2 bases and at J to 4 bases, leaving 1 base not matched to a gene. The CDR3 reads CSARRTSGTGELFF. DNA for the CDR3: TGCAGTGCTAGACGGACTAGCGGCACCGGGGAGCTGTTTTTT.

This clonotype was seen at least ten times. This CDR3 is CASSGLGNYGYTF. Written as DNA, the CDR3 is TGTGCCAGCAGTGGTTTAGGGAACTATGGCTACACCTTC. V gene TRBV2 combines with J gene TRBJ1-2; D remains ambiguous. Trimming shortened V by 4 bases and J by 2 bases, and 8 bases separated the two germline ends. The CDR3 contains 13 residues. Looked up from germline, CDR1 is SNHLY and CDR2 is FYNNEI. The variable domain in full, with the rest retrieved from reference TRBV2 and TRBJ1-2, is EPEVTQTPSHQVTQMGQEVILRCVPISNHLYFYWYRQILGQKVEFLVSFYNNEISEKSEIFDDQFSVERPDGSNFTLKIRSTKLEDSAMYFCASSGLGNYGYTFGSGTRLTVV.

This sequence joins TRBV7-2 and TRBJ1-1; D not resolved. Germline lookup yields CDR1 SGHTA and CDR2 FQGNSA. V dropped 1 base and J dropped 0 bases, with 6 bases sitting between them. The CDR3 extends over 14 amino acids. DNA for the CDR3: TGTGCCAGCAGCTTAGGGCTATTGAACACTGAAGCTTTCTTT. Its protein is CASSLGLLNTEAFF.

This chain connects TRBV27 to TRBJ2-7; TRBD1 agrees at 9 bases. The CDR3 is 15 amino acids. Losses at the gene ends were 6 bases for V and 3 bases for J; bases not matched to a gene: 9. Germline CDR1 and CDR2: MNHEY and SMNVEV (reference sequence). DNA for the CDR3: TGTGCCAGCAGGGAACAGGGGGCGATAGGCTACGAGCAGTACTTC. Amino acid sequence: CASREQGAIGYEQYF.

This clonotype has more than one count but fewer than ten. The CDR3 carries no conserved terminal phenylalanine or tryptophan, so it likely arises from a read error. The chain is built from TRBV29-1 and TRBJ2-7; no clear D gene. Germline values: CDR1 SQVTM, CDR2 ANQGSEA. V lost 7 bases, J lost 0 bases, and 13 bases lay in between. The CDR3 has 13 residues. The chain's CDR3 is CSAKRSSSYEQYS. The CDR3 DNA sequence: TGCAGCGCCAAAAGGAGCAGCTCCTACGAGCAGTACTCC.

This clonotype was seen at least ten times. V and J are TRBV28 and TRBJ2-7; no clear D. The CDR3 loop spans 12 amino acids. V lost 6 bases, J lost 2 bases, and 8 bases lay in between. Germline V gene lookup returns CDR1 MDHEN and CDR2 SYDVKM. This CDR3 is CASSAPAYEQYF. The DNA for the CDR3 is TGTGCCAGCAGCGCCCCGGCCTACGAGCAGTACTTC.

This chain joins TRBV20-1 and TRBJ1-2, with D hard to call. The CDR3 extends over 13 amino acids. Trimming pared 5 bases from V and 0 bases from J, leaving 10 bases between. CDR1 is DFQATT and CDR2 is SNEGSKA in the germline V gene (reference sequence). The CDR3 sequence is CSASDGTNYGYTF. The CDR3 region has the DNA TGCAGTGCTTCGGACGGGACTAACTATGGCTACACCTTC.

Only a few counts were recorded for this clonotype. CDR3 residues: CASSSAYRIANYGYTF. DNA for the CDR3: TGTGCCAGCAGTTCCGCTTATCGGATTGCTAACTATGGCTACACCTTC. The chain recombines TRBV12-3 or TRBV12-4 with TRBJ1-2, with D hard to call. Between the trimmed V and J ends, which lost 4 bases and 0 bases, there was a span of 15 bases. The CDR3 loop spans 16 amino acids.

This clonotype showed up many times. The V call is TRBV7-9, the J call TRBJ2-7; maybe TRBD2 (7 bases). Germline V CDR1 and CDR2: SEHNR, FQNEAQ (reference sequence). The V end lost 5 bases, the J end lost 3 bases, and 17 bases lay between the germline ends. The CDR3 consists of 15 residues. The CDR3 here is CASSPEGGGRYEQYF. CDR3 DNA: TGTGCCAGCAGCCCAGAGGGGGGGGGCCGCTACGAGCAGTACTTC.

Many counts were recorded for this clonotype. V is TRBV12-3 or TRBV12-4 and J is TRBJ1-5; 7 positions agree with TRBD1. The CDR3 is 12 residues long. With V trimmed by 6 bases and J by 4 bases, 0 bases remained unmatched. CDR3 protein: CASRTGNQPQHF. DNA of the CDR3: TGTGCCAGCAGGACAGGGAATCAGCCCCAGCATTTT.